This T cell receptor beta chain is from a study of blood T cell repertoires in COVID-19. In the authors' methods: Counts of nucleated cells, estimated from reference gene primer amplification, were obtained. Sequencing used immunoSEQ multiplex PCR; TCRdb keeps in-frame clones, though not all of them. V and J calls and clone size are those listed in that table; D and trimming were worked out from the DNA. Here the sample spans 250,000 to 400,000 clones, 75% to 90% being singletons. Seattle cases were enrolled at active infection and followed longitudinally. Germline CDR1 reads SGHNT; CDR2 reads YYREEE (reference sequence). The CDR3 contains 19 residues. J lost 1 base, V lost 3 bases, and 11 bases had no gene match.

This TCR was recovered from a woman younger than 45 with COVID-19, enrolled during active disease. Sample: peripheral blood. The V gene is TRBV5-4, the J gene TRBJ2-3; 13 bases align to TRBD2. The CDR3 DNA follows: TGTGCCAGCAGCTATGGGACTAGCGGGATTTGGATGGGCACAGATACGCAGTATTTT. Protein sequence: CASSYGTSGIWMGTDTQYF.